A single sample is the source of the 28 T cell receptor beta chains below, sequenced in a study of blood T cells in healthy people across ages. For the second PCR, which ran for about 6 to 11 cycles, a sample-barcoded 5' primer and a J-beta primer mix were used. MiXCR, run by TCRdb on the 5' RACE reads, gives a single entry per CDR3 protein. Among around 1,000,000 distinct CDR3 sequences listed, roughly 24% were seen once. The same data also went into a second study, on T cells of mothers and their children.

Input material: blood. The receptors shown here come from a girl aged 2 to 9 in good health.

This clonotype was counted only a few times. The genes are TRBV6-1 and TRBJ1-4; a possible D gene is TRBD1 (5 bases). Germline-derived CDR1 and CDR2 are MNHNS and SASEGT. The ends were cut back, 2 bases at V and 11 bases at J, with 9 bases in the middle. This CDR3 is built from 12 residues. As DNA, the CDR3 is TGTGCCAGCAGTGAACTCGGGGCCAAACTGTTTTTT. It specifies CASSELGAKLFF.

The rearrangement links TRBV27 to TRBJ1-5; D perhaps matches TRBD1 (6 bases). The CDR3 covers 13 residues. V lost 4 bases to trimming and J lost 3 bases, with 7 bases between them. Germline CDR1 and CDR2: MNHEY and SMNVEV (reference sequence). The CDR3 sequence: CASSWGANQPQHF. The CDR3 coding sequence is TGTGCCAGCAGTTGGGGGGCCAATCAGCCCCAGCATTTT.

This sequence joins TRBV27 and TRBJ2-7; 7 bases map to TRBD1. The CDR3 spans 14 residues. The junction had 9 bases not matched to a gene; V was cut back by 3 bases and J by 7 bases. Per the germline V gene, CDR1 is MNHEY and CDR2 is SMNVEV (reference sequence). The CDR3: CASSFLTGSREQYF. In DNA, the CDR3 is TGTGCCAGCAGTTTTTTGACAGGGTCTCGGGAGCAGTACTTC.

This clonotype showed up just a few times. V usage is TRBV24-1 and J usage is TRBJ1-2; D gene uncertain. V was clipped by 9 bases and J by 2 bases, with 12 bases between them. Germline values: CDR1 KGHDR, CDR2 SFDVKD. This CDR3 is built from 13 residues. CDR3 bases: TGTGCCACCGCCAGGACGGGAAACTATGGCTACACCTTC. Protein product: CATARTGNYGYTF.

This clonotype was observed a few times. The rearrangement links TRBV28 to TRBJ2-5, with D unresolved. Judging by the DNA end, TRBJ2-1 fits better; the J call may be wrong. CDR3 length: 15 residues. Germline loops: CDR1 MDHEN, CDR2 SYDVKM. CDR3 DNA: TGTGCCAGCAGTTTAAGTTTTTATTCTTACAATGAGCAGTTCTTC. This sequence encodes CASSLSFYSYNEQFF.

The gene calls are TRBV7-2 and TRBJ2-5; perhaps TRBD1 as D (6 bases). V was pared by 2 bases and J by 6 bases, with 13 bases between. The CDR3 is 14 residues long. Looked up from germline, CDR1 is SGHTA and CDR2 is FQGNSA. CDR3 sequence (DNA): TGTGCCAGCAGCTTAAGCACAGGGCTGAAGACCCAGTACTTC. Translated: CASSLSTGLKTQYF.

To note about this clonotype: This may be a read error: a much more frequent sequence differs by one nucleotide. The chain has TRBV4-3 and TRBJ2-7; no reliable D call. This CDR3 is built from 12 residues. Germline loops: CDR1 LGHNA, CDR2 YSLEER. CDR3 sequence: CASSEDTYEQYF. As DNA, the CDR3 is TGCGCCAGCAGCGAAGACACCTACGAGCAGTACTTC.

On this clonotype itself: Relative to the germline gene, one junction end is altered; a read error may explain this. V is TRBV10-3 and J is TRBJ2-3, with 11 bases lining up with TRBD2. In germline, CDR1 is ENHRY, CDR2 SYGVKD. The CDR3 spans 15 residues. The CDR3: CAISIPGLAADTEYF. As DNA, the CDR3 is TGTGCCATATCCATTCCGGGACTAGCGGCAGATACGGAGTATTTT.

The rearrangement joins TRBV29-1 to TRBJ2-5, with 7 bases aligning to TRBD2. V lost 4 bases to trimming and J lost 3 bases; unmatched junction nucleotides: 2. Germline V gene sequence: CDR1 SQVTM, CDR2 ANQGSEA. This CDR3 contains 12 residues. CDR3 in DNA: TGCAGCGTTGTGGGGACTAAAGAGACCCAGTACTTC. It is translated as CSVVGTKETQYF.

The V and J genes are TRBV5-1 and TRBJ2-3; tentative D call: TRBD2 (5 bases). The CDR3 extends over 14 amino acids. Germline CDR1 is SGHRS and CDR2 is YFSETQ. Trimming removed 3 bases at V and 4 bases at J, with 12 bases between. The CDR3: CASSWSAEADTQYF. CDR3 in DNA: TGCGCCAGCAGCTGGTCGGCGGAGGCAGATACGCAGTATTTT. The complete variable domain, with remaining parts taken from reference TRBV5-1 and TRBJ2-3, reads KAGVTQTPRYLIKTRGQQVTLSCSPISGHRSVSWYQQTPGQGLQFLFEYFSETQRNKGNFPGRFSGRQFSNSRSEMNVSTLELGDSALYLCASSWSAEADTQYFGPGTRLTVL.

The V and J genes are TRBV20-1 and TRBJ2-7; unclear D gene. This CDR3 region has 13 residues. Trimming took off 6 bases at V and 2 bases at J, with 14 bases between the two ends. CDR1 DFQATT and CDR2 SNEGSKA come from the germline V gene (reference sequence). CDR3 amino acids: CSAADGDTYEQYF. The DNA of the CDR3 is TGCAGTGCCGCGGACGGTGATACCTACGAGCAGTACTTC.

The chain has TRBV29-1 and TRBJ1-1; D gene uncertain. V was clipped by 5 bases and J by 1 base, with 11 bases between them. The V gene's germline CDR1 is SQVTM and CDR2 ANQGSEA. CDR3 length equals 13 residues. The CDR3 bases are TGCAGCGTTTCGGGGATGGGGAACACTGAAGCTTTCTTT. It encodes CSVSGMGNTEAFF.

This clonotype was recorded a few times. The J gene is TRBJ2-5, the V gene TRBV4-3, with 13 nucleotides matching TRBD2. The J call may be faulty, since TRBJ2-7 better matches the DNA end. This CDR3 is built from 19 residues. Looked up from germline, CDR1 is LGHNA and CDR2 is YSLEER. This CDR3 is CASSQERDRGLAGTCEQYF. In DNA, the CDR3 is TGCGCCAGCAGCCAAGAACGGGACAGGGGACTAGCGGGGACCTGCGAGCAGTACTTC.

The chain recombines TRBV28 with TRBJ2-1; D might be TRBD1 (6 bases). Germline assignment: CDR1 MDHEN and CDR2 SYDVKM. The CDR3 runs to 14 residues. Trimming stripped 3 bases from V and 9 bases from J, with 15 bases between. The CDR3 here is CASSFTGSGSEQFF. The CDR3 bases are TGTGCCAGCAGTTTTACAGGGTCGGGAAGTGAGCAGTTCTTC.

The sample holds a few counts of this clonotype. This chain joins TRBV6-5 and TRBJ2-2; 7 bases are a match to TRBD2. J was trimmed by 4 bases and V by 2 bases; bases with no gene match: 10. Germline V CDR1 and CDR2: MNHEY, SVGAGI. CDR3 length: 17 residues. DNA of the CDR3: TGTGCCAGCAGTTACGGGGGGGAGGCAGTGGCCACCGGGGAGCTGTTTTTT. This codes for CASSYGGEAVATGELFF.

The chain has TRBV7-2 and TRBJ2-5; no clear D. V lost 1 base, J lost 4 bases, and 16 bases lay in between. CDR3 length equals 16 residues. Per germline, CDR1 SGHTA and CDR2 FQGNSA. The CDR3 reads CASSLGFRAGGETQYF. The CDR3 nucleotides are TGTGCCAGCAGCTTAGGTTTTCGGGCAGGCGGAGAGACCCAGTACTTC. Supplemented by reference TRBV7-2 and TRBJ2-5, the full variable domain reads GAGVSQSPSNKVTEKGKDVELRCDPISGHTALYWYRQSLGQGLEFLIYFQGNSAPDKSGLPSDRFSAERTGGSVSTLTIQRTQQEDSAVYLCASSLGFRAGGETQYFGPGTRLLVL.

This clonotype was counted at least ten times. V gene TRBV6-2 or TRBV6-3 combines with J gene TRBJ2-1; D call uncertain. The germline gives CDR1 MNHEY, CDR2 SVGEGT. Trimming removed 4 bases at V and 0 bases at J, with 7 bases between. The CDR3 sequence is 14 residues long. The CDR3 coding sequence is TGTGCCAGCAGTTGGGCCAGCTCCTACAATGAGCAGTTCTTC. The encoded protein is CASSWASSYNEQFF.

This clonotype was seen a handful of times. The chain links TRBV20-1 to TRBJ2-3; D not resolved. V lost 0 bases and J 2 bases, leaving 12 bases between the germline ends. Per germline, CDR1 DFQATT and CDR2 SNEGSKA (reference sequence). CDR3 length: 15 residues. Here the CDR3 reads CSARDWLVNTDTQYF. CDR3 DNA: TGCAGTGCTAGAGATTGGCTAGTGAACACAGATACGCAGTATTTT.

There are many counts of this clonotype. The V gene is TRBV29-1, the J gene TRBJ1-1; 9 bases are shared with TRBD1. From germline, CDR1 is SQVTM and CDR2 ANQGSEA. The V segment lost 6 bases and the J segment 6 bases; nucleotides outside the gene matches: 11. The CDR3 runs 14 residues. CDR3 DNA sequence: TGCAGCGTCCCACAGGGGGCGAATAGGGCTGAAGCTTTCTTT. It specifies CSVPQGANRAEAFF.

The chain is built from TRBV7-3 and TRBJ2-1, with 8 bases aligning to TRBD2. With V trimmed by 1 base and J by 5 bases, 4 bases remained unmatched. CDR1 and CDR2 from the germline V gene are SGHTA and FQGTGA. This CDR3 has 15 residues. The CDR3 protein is CASSLRQGLDNEQFF. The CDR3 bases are TGTGCCAGCAGCTTAAGGCAGGGACTAGACAATGAGCAGTTCTTC.

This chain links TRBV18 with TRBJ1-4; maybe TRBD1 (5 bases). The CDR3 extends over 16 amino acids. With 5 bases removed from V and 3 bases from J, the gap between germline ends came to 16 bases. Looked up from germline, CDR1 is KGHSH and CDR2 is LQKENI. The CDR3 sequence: CASSTTGRQSNEKLFF. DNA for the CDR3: TGTGCCAGCTCAACTACAGGCAGACAATCTAATGAAAAACTGTTTTTT.

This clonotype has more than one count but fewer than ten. The CDR3: CASSFGSMDEQYF. The CDR3, as DNA: TGTGCCAGCAGTTTTGGCAGTATGGACGAGCAGTACTTC. The chain links TRBV12-3 or TRBV12-4 to TRBJ2-7, with D hard to call. This CDR3 has 13 amino acids. V was shortened by 3 bases and J by 5 bases, with 11 bases between the two germline ends.

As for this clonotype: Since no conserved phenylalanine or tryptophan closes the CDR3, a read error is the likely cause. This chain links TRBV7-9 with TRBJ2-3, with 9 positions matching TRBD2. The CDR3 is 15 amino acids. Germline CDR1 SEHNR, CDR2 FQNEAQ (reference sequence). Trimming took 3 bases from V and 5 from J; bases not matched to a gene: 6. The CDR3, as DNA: TGTGCCAGCAGCTTGGCGGGGGGGGCGAAAGATACGCAGTATCTT. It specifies CASSLAGGAKDTQYL.

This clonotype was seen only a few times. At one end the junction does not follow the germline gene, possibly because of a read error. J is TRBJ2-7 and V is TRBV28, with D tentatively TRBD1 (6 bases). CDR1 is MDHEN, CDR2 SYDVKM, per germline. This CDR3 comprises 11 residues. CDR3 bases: TGTGCCAGCAGTTTATCTGGACAGTCGAACTTC. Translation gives CASSLSGQSNF.

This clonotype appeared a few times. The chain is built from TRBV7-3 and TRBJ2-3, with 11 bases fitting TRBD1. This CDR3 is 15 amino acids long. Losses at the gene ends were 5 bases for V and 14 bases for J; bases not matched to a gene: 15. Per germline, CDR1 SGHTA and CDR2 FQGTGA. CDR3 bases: TGTGCCAGCAGCCCCGGACAGGGGGCATGGGATACGTGGTATTTT. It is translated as CASSPGQGAWDTWYF.

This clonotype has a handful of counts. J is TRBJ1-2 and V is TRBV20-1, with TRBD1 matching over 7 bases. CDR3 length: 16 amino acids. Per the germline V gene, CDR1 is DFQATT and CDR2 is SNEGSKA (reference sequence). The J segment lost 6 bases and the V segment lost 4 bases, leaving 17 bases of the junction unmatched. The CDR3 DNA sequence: TGCAGTGCTACTCCACTTGGGCAGGGGGAAAGGAATGGCTACACCTTC. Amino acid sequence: CSATPLGQGERNGYTF.

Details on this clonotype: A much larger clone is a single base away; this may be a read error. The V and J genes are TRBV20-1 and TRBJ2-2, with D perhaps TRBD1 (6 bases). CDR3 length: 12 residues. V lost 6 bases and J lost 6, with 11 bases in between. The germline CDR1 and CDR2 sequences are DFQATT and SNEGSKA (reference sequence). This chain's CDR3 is CSASEGAGELFF. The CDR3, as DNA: TGCAGTGCCTCTGAGGGGGCCGGGGAGCTGTTTTTT.

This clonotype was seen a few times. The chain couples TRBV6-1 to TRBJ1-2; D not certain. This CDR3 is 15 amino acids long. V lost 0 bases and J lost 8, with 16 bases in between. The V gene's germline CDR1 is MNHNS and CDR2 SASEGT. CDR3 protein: CASSEAGNSLSGYTF. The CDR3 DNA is TGTGCCAGCAGTGAAGCAGGGAACAGCTTATCGGGCTACACCTTC.